This T cell receptor beta chain was retrieved from a study of T cell responses to AZD1222 COVID-19 vaccine (TCRdb year 2021). Some background on the complete study: AZD1222 recipients with second doses at about 4 weeks or about 12 weeks were pooled, because spike-specific TCR depth and breadth did not differ between schedules. A total of more than 230 trial participants underwent TCR sequencing, of whom some 210 received two doses of AZD1222 and roughly 25 received two doses of the MenACWY control vaccine. Enrollment into the trials was organized by age into subgroups of 18-55, 56-69 and 70-plus years, and those subgroups contained approximately 160, 26 and 62 TCR-sequenced participants, respectively.

The time point tag for this specimen amounts to: baseline before first vaccination. Vaccinee samples were obtained from the UK trials COV001 and COV002, which included a single-blind randomized controlled phase 2/3 trial of AZD1222 (ChAdOx1 nCoV-19) in healthy adults. For TCRbeta chain sequencing, PBMC samples from trial participants were taken at day 0 and at day 28 after the second dose. The germline V gene encodes CDR1 SEHNR and CDR2 FQNEAQ (reference sequence). From cysteine to phenylalanine, the CDR3 is 14 amino acids long. Of the read, only the CDR3 DNA is kept; its 42 bases are in frame from base 1. V was cut back by 1 base and J by 4 bases, leaving a gap of 10 bases between them. Results and caveats for the whole study, not just this receptor: After two AZD1222 doses, both the breadth and the depth of spike-specific TCRs were significantly higher than at day 0 and than in MenACWY recipients. Only six or seven AZD1222 recipients were SARS-CoV-2 seropositive at baseline, limiting conclusions about previously exposed vaccinees. CD4 TCRs associated with the vaccine covered the entire spike protein, and the dominant responses were in regions 160-218 and 743-854. Participants were mostly white British and included more females than males, and it was suggested by the authors that clonal diversity may have been underestimated. Because no day 14 peak-response samples were available, repertoires were characterized only after the peak T cell response. Nearly half of unique spike-specific TCRs reportedly recognized epitopes outside regions mutated in the B.1.351 and B.1.1.7 variants. The 56-69-year group was small, and its depth increase did not reach significance, likely because of low power.

A remark on this clone: The clone's antigen remains unknown. No per-base quality is available; no much larger clone lies one base away.

The CDR3 regions of human TCRbeta chains were subjected to immunosequencing. From the authors' description of their analysis: TCRs in the repertoires were compared against a reference library of SARS-CoV-2-specific TCRs that had been generated with the MIRA antigen-specificity platform. Breadth was defined as the fraction of unique TCRs that were SARS-CoV-2-associated, and depth was defined as the fraction of total T cells that were SARS-CoV-2-associated. Using the MIRA data, each spike-specific TCR was mapped to the spike region that the TCR reacts to and placed in a CD4 or CD8 class. Log10-transformed breadth and depth values were compared by one-way ANOVA with Sidak's multiple comparisons tests. TCRdb stores this immuneACCESS table with in-frame sequences only. Part of the clones is absent; in the studies checked, under half of the shortfall reflects unresolved V genes, and no reason is known for the rest. That table supplies the V and J calls and clone size; D and trimming were determined from the DNA. Present in this sample are 120,000 to 150,000 clones, about 91% of which were seen just once. The ten largest clones represent around 2.2% of the sample.

This receptor was taken from an adult in good health. The chain links TRBV7-9 with TRBJ1-1, with the D gene too uncertain to name. Source: peripheral blood, taken on day 0 of AZD1222 vaccination. The bases read TGTGCCAGCAGCTTAGTAGAGGGTTCCACTGAAGCTTTCTTT. Its translation reads: CASSLVEGSTEAFF.